These 26 T cell receptor beta chains came from one sample sequenced in a study of T cell responses to AZD1222 COVID-19 vaccine. The assay was immunoSEQ multiplex PCR, and TCRdb's table has in-frame clones only and misses some. In the table there are approximately 110,000 clones, about 95% of which are singletons. Sequencing was performed on peripheral blood, taken on day 0 of AZD1222 vaccination. These receptor sequences come from an adult in good health.

The chain joins TRBV7-2 to TRBJ2-2, with 7 bases aligning to TRBD1. Per germline, CDR1 SGHTA and CDR2 FQGNSA. This CDR3 has 15 residues. The J segment lost 5 bases and the V segment lost 5 bases, leaving 8 bases of the junction unmatched. The CDR3 sequence: CASSLDRVGTGELFF. The CDR3 DNA sequence: TGTGCCAGCAGCCTCGACAGGGTTGGAACCGGGGAGCTGTTTTTT.

V usage is TRBV11-1 and J usage is TRBJ1-1; D call uncertain. CDR3 length: 14 residues. Germline CDR1 and CDR2: SGHAT and FQDESV (reference sequence). Trimming cost V 5 bases and J 5 bases, with 15 bases left between them. The CDR3 reads CASSPALTGTEAFF. For the CDR3, the DNA is TGTGCCAGCAGCCCTGCTCTTACGGGTACTGAAGCTTTCTTT.

The chain recombines TRBV29-1 with TRBJ1-2, with D possibly being TRBD1 (6 bases). Germline values: CDR1 SQVTM, CDR2 ANQGSEA. The V end lost 7 bases, the J end lost 8 bases, and 14 bases lay between the germline ends. This CDR3 has 11 residues. The CDR3 sequence: CSAEGGGGYTF. DNA of the CDR3: TGCAGCGCCGAAGGGGGGGGAGGCTACACCTTC. The full variable domain, its missing parts supplied by reference TRBV29-1 and TRBJ1-2, is SAVISQKPSRDICQRGTSLTIQCQVDSQVTMMFWYRQQPGQSLTLIATANQGSEATYESGFVIDKFPISRPNLTFSTLTVSNMSPEDSSIYLCSAEGGGGYTFGSGTRLTVV.

This chain joins TRBV19 and TRBJ1-1; D not resolved. Deletions cut 9 bases from V and 0 bases from J, with 8 bases between. CDR1 is LNHDA and CDR2 is SQIVND in the germline V gene (reference sequence). This CDR3 spans 12 amino acids. The CDR3 spells CASLNMNTEAFF. CDR3 nucleotides: TGTGCCAGCCTCAACATGAACACTGAAGCTTTCTTT.

V usage is TRBV6-5 and J usage is TRBJ2-3; TRBD2 matches at 10 bases. The CDR3 length is 14 residues. Trimming took 10 bases from V and 6 from J; bases not matched to a gene: 10. Germline values: CDR1 MNHEY, CDR2 SVGAGI. This CDR3 reads CATVVTSGVDTQYF. The CDR3 DNA reads TGTGCCACTGTGGTTACTAGCGGGGTGGATACGCAGTATTTT.

This chain links TRBV9 with TRBJ2-3; D remains ambiguous. CDR3 length equals 17 residues. Germline V CDR1 and CDR2: SGDLS, YYNGEE. V was pared by 4 bases and J by 1 base, with 19 bases between. CDR3 sequence: CASSPGEVALRTDTQYF. DNA of the CDR3: TGTGCCAGCAGCCCTGGGGAAGTGGCGCTCCGCACAGATACGCAGTATTTT. Looking up the rest from reference TRBV9 and TRBJ2-3 gives the full variable domain: DSGVTQTPKHLITATGQRVTLRCSPRSGDLSVYWYQQSLDQGLQFLIQYYNGEERAKGNILERFSAQQFPDLHSELNLSSLELGDSALYFCASSPGEVALRTDTQYFGPGTRLTVL.

The chain couples TRBV30 to TRBJ2-5; D ambiguous. Germline V gene lookup returns CDR1 GTSNPN and CDR2 SVGIG (reference sequence). The V and J ends lost 2 bases and 4 bases respectively, with 8 bases between them. The CDR3 length is 12 residues. The CDR3 sequence: CAWSMSPETQYF. CDR3 nucleotides: TGTGCCTGGAGTATGAGTCCAGAGACCCAGTACTTC.

The rearrangement uses TRBV5-1 and TRBJ1-4; 8 nucleotides agree with TRBD1. The CDR3 extends over 15 amino acids. Germline V lookup: CDR1 SGHRS, CDR2 YFSETQ. Trimming took 4 bases from V and 6 from J; bases not matched to a gene: 8. The CDR3 DNA follows: TGCGCCAGCAGCGACGCAGGGGGCCTGGATGAAAAACTGTTTTTT. Translating it yields CASSDAGGLDEKLFF.

The rearrangement links TRBV3-1 (or the pseudogene TRBV3-2) to TRBJ1-5; D might be TRBD1 (6 bases). The V gene lost 3 bases and the J gene lost 3 bases, with 12 bases spanning the gap. The CDR3 length is 15 residues. CDR1 is LGHDT, CDR2 YNNKEL, per germline (reference sequence). CDR3 protein: CASSQPGTTNQPQHF. CDR3 DNA: TGTGCCAGCAGCCAGCCCGGGACAACCAATCAGCCCCAGCATTTT.

The V call is TRBV7-9, the J call TRBJ1-4; perhaps TRBD1 as D (5 bases). Between the trimmed V and J ends, which lost 3 bases and 7 bases, there was a span of 15 bases. This CDR3 contains 15 residues. Germline loops: CDR1 SEHNR, CDR2 FQNEAQ (reference sequence). CDR3 loop: CASSFIKGKGEKLFF. In DNA form, the CDR3 reads TGTGCCAGCAGCTTTATTAAGGGGAAGGGTGAAAAACTGTTTTTT.

The rearrangement uses TRBV4-3 and TRBJ1-1, with no clear D. The V gene's germline CDR1 is LGHNA and CDR2 YSLEER. This CDR3 has 15 residues. V was cut by 1 base and J by 5 bases, with 14 bases left in between. CDR3 in amino acids: CASSQGWILGTEAFF. The CDR3 nucleotides are TGCGCCAGCAGCCAAGGATGGATTTTAGGGACTGAAGCTTTCTTT.

CDR3 DNA: TGTGCCAGTAGTAACGCGGGAGGGGCCTACGAGCAGTACTTC. Residues: CASSNAGGAYEQYF. The chain employs TRBV19 and TRBJ2-7; 9 bases map to TRBD2. Germline-derived CDR1 and CDR2 are LNHDA and SQIVND (reference sequence). This CDR3 has 14 residues. V shed 4 bases and J 2 bases; nucleotides not matched to a gene: 3.

The chain recombines TRBV11-3 with TRBJ1-2, with unresolved D. Per the germline V gene, CDR1 is SGHNT and CDR2 is YENEEA. V lost 5 bases to trimming and J lost 2 bases, with 15 bases between them. The CDR3 runs to 15 residues. The chain's CDR3 is CASSARGRSNYGYTF. CDR3 DNA sequence: TGTGCCAGCAGCGCTCGAGGGCGGAGCAACTATGGCTACACCTTC. The full variable domain, with the rest looked up from reference TRBV11-3 and TRBJ1-2, is EAGVVQSPRYKIIEKKQPVAFWCNPISGHNTLYWYLQNLGQGPELLIRYENEEAVDDSQLPKDRFSAERLKGVDSTLKIQPAELGDSAVYLCASSARGRSNYGYTFGSGTRLTVV.

The genes are TRBV3-1 (or the pseudogene TRBV3-2) and TRBJ1-1, with D uncertain. V was pared by 1 base and J by 10 bases, with 7 bases between. The V gene's germline CDR1 is LGHDT and CDR2 YNNKEL (reference sequence). CDR3 length: 11 amino acids. Here the CDR3 DNA reads TGTGCCAGCAGCCAAGGGCGGTTAGCTTTCTTT. This gives the protein CASSQGRLAFF.

The chain employs TRBV28 and TRBJ1-3; TRBD1 agrees at 8 bases. Trimming removed 10 bases from V and 3 bases from J; junction bases left unmatched: 11. The V gene's germline CDR1 is MDHEN and CDR2 SYDVKM. The CDR3 extends over 15 amino acids. DNA of the CDR3: TGTGCCATCGATACAGGGGGAGAGGGTGGAAACACCATATATTTT. It translates to CAIDTGGEGGNTIYF. The full variable domain, completed using reference TRBV28 and TRBJ1-3, is DVKVTQSSRYLVKRTGEKVFLECVQDMDHENMFWYRQDPGLGLRLIYFSYDVKMKEKGDIPEGYSVSREKKERFSLILESASTNQTSMYLCAIDTGGEGGNTIYFGEGSWLTVV.

This chain links TRBV25-1 with TRBJ1-2; the D is unclear. The ends were cut back, 1 base at V and 4 bases at J, with 10 bases in the middle. The CDR3 covers 14 residues. Looked up from germline, CDR1 is MGHDK and CDR2 is SYGVNS. Written as DNA, the CDR3 is TGTGCCAGCAGTGAATTCAACAGCGTCTATGGCTACACCTTC. Protein sequence: CASSEFNSVYGYTF.

The chain is built from TRBV6-5 and TRBJ1-1; tentatively, D is TRBD1 (5 bases). This CDR3 comprises 16 residues. The germline V gene encodes CDR1 MNHEY and CDR2 SVGAGI. V lost 2 bases and J 1 base, leaving 14 bases between the germline ends. The CDR3 coding sequence is TGTGCCAGCAGTTACCAGAGGGGCAGGGCGAACACTGAAGCTTTCTTT. Protein: CASSYQRGRANTEAFF.

This chain connects TRBV5-1 to TRBJ1-6; a weak D match, TRBD1 (5 bases). This CDR3 has 15 amino acids. Germline V gene sequence: CDR1 SGHRS, CDR2 YFSETQ. Trimming removed 4 bases from V and 7 bases from J, with 15 bases in between. The CDR3 DNA reads TGCGCCAGCAGCCCCTCGTGGGGGGGGAATTCACCCCTCCACTTT. The encoded protein is CASSPSWGGNSPLHF.

V gene TRBV5-6 combines with J gene TRBJ2-2; no clear D. The CDR3 totals 16 residues. The ends were cut back, 2 bases at V and 6 bases at J, with 17 bases in the middle. Germline CDR1 SGHDT, CDR2 YYEEEE. The CDR3, as DNA: TGTGCCAGCAGCTTCTTCGCCGCCAATAGGGCCGGGGAGCTGTTTTTT. Residues: CASSFFAANRAGELFF.

The chain employs TRBV18 and TRBJ1-5; D call uncertain. CDR3 length: 13 residues. Looked up from germline, CDR1 is KGHSH and CDR2 is LQKENI. V was trimmed by 5 bases and J by 4 bases, leaving 9 bases between them. CDR3 nucleotides: TGTGCCAGCTCAGGGAGTGGGAATCAGCCCCAGCATTTT. Protein: CASSGSGNQPQHF.

This clone was detected once. V is TRBV6-2 or TRBV6-3 and J is TRBJ1-2; D not resolved. The germline V and J ends were trimmed by 0 bases and 7 bases, with 6 bases remaining between them. CDR3 length equals 12 residues. The V gene's germline CDR1 is MNHEY and CDR2 SVGEGT. The CDR3 is CASSYSSFGYTF. The CDR3 nucleotides read TGTGCCAGCAGTTACTCGAGTTTTGGCTACACCTTC.

This clone was seen just once. The chain has TRBV7-9 and TRBJ1-2; a weak D match, TRBD1 (6 bases). CDR1 SEHNR and CDR2 FQNEAQ come from the germline V gene (reference sequence). Trimming cost V 4 bases and J 4 bases, with 16 bases left between them. This CDR3 has 15 residues. The CDR3, as DNA: TGTGCCAGCAGCTCAGGCATCAGGGGCGTCTATGGCTACACCTTC. Protein: CASSSGIRGVYGYTF.

V is TRBV18 and J is TRBJ2-7; D remains ambiguous. CDR3 length: 16 amino acids. Germline-derived CDR1 and CDR2 are KGHSH and LQKENI. Trimming removed 3 bases at V and 5 bases at J, with 20 bases between. CDR3 sequence: CASSPGSQTSYHEQYF. DNA for the CDR3: TGTGCCAGCTCACCCGGTTCACAGACCAGTTACCACGAGCAGTACTTC.

V usage is TRBV6-5 and J usage is TRBJ2-1; D is uncertain. Trimming took 1 base from V and 6 from J, leaving 4 bases between them. Germline assignment: CDR1 MNHEY and CDR2 SVGAGI. The CDR3 extends over 12 amino acids. As DNA, the CDR3 is TGTGCCAGCAGTTACTTAGGCAATGAGCAGTTCTTC. Its protein is CASSYLGNEQFF.

The chain recombines TRBV28 with TRBJ1-3; 8 nucleotides line up with TRBD1. V trimming: 8 bases; J trimming: 10 bases; junction bases outside the gene matches: 10. Per germline, CDR1 MDHEN and CDR2 SYDVKM. The CDR3 is made up of 13 amino acids. The CDR3 sequence is CASLPDRERTIYF. The CDR3 DNA reads TGTGCCAGCCTTCCGGACAGGGAAAGGACCATATATTTT.

The J gene is TRBJ2-7, the V gene TRBV5-4; 11 bases map to TRBD1. The germline CDR1 and CDR2 sequences are SGHNT and YYREEE (reference sequence). V shed 4 bases and J 6 bases; nucleotides not matched to a gene: 6. The CDR3 runs 14 residues. The CDR3 region has the DNA TGTGCCAGCAGCAGGGGACAGGGGGTTTTCGAGCAGTACTTC. Protein: CASSRGQGVFEQYF.